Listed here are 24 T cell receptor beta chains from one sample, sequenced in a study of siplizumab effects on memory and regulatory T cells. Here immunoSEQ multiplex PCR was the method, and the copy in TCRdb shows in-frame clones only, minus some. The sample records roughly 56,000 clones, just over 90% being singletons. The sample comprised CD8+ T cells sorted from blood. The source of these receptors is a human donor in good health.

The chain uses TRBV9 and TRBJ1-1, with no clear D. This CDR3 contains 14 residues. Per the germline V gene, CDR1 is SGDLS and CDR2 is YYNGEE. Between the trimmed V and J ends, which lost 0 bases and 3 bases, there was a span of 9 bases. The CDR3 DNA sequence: TGTGCCAGCAGCGTAGCGGGCGGCTACACTGAAGCTTTCTTT. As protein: CASSVAGGYTEAFF.

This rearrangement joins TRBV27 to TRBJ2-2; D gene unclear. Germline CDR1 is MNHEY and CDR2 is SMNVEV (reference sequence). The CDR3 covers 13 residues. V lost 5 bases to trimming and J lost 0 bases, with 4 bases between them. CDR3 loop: CASSTANTGELFF. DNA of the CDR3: TGTGCCAGCAGTACAGCGAACACCGGGGAGCTGTTTTTT.

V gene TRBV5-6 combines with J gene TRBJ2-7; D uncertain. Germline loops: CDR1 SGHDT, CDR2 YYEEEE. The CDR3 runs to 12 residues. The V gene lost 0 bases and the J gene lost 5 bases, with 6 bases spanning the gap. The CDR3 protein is CASSLERDEQYF. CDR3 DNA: TGTGCCAGCAGCTTGGAACGGGACGAGCAGTACTTC. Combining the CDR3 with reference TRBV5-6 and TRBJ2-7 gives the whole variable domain DAGVTQSPTHLIKTRGQQVTLRCSPKSGHDTVSWYQQALGQGPQFIFQYYEEEERQRGNFPDRFSGHQFPNYSSELNVNALLLGDSALYLCASSLERDEQYFGPGTRLTVT.

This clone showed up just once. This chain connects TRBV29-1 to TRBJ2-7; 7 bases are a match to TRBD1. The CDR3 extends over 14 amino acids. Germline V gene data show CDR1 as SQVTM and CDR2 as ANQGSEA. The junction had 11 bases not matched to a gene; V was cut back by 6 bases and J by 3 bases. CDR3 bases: TGCAGCGTAGACGACAGGGAGAAAGGCTACGAGCAGTACTTC. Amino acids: CSVDDREKGYEQYF.

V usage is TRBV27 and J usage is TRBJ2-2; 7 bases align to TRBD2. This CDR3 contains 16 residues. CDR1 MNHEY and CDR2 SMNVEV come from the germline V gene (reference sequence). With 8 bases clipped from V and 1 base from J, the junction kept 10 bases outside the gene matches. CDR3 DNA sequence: TGTGCCAGCGGTACGGTTGCGGGAGAGAACACCGGGGAGCTGTTTTTT. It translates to CASGTVAGENTGELFF.

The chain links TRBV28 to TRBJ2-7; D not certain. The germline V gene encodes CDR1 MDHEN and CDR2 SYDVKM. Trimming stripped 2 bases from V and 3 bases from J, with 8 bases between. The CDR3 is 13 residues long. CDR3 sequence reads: CASSLPLDYEQYF. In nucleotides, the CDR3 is TGTGCCAGCAGTTTACCCTTGGACTACGAGCAGTACTTC.

This CDR3 is CASSEPIEGYEQFF. The CDR3, as DNA: TGTGCCAGCAGCGAGCCCATAGAGGGGTATGAGCAGTTCTTC. The chain uses TRBV9 and TRBJ2-1; the D call may be TRBD1 or TRBD2 (5 bases each). Trimming cost V 3 bases and J 8 bases, with 15 bases left between them. Germline V CDR1 and CDR2: SGDLS, YYNGEE. The CDR3 contains 14 residues. The whole variable domain, filled in from reference TRBV9 and TRBJ2-1, reads DSGVTQTPKHLITATGQRVTLRCSPRSGDLSVYWYQQSLDQGLQFLIQYYNGEERAKGNILERFSAQQFPDLHSELNLSSLELGDSALYFCASSEPIEGYEQFFGPGTRLTVL.

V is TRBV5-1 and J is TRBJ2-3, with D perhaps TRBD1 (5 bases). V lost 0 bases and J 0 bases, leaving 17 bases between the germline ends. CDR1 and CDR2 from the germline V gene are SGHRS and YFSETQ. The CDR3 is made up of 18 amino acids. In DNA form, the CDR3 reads TGCGCCAGCAGCTTGGTAGGGTGGGGCGCTACTAGCACAGATACGCAGTATTTT. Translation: CASSLVGWGATSTDTQYF.

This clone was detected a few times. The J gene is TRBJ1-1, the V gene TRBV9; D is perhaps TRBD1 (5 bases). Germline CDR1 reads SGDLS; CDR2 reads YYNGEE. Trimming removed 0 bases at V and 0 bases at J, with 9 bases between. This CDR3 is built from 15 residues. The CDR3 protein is CASSVVDRMNTEAFF. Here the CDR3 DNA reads TGTGCCAGCAGCGTAGTAGACAGAATGAACACTGAAGCTTTCTTT.

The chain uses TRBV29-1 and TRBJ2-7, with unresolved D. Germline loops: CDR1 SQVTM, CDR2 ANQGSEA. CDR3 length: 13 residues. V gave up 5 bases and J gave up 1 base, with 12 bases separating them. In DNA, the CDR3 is TGCAGCGTTATCGGGCCGGATTCCTACGAGCAGTACTTC. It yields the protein CSVIGPDSYEQYF.

For the CDR3, the DNA is TGTGCCAGCAGCAACGGACAGGGCGGCACTGAAGCTTTCTTT. It specifies CASSNGQGGTEAFF. The chain carries TRBV28 and TRBJ1-1; TRBD1 agrees at 8 bases. This CDR3 comprises 14 residues. From germline, CDR1 is MDHEN and CDR2 SYDVKM. Germline trimming cut 6 bases from V and 4 bases from J; bases unmatched to any gene: 7.

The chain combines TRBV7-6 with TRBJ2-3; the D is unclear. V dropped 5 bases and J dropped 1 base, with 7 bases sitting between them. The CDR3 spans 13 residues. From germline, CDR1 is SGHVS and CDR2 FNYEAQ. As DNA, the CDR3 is TGTGCCAGCAGCCCTGGGGGCACAGATACGCAGTATTTT. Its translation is CASSPGGTDTQYF.

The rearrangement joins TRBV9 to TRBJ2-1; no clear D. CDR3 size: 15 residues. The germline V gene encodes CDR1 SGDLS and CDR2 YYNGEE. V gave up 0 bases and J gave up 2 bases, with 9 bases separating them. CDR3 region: CASSVVRWAYNEQFF. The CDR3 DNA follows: TGTGCCAGCAGCGTAGTCCGGTGGGCCTACAATGAGCAGTTCTTC.

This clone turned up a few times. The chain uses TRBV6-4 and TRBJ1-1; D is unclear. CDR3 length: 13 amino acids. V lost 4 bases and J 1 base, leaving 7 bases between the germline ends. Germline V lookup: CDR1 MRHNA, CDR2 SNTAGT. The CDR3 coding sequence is TGTGCCAGCAGTGTCGTGGGGAACACTGAAGCTTTCTTT. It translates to CASSVVGNTEAFF.

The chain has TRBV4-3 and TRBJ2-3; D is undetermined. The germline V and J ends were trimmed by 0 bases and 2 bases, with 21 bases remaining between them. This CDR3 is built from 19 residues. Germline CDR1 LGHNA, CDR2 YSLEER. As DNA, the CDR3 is TGCGCCAGCAGCCAAGATCTACAGTCAGAGCAGTTACCCACAGATACGCAGTATTTT. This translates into CASSQDLQSEQLPTDTQYF.

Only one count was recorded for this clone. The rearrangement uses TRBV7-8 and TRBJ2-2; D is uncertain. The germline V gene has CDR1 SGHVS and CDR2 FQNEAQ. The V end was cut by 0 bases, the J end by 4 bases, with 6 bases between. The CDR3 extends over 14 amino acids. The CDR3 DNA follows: TGTGCCAGCAGCTTAGCGCGACTCACCGGGGAGCTGTTTTTT. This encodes CASSLARLTGELFF.

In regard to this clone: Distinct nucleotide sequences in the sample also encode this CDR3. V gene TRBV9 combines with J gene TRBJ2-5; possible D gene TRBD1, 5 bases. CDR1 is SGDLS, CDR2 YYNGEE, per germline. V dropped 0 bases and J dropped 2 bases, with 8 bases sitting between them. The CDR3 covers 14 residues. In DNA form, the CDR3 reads TGTGCCAGCAGCGTAGTTGGGGCGCAAGAGACCCAGTACTTC. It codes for CASSVVGAQETQYF.

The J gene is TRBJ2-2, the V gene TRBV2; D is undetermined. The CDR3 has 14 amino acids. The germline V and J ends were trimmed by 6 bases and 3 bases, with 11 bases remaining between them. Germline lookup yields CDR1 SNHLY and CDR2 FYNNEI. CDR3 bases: TGTGCCAGCAGCCCAACCTCATACACCGGGGAGCTGTTTTTT. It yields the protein CASSPTSYTGELFF.

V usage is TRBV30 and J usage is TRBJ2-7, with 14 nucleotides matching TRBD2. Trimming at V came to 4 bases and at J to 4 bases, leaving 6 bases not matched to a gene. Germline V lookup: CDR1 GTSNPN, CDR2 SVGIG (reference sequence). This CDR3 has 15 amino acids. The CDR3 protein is CAWTGTSGSHYEQYF. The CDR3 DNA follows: TGTGCCTGGACCGGGACTAGCGGGAGTCATTACGAGCAGTACTTC.

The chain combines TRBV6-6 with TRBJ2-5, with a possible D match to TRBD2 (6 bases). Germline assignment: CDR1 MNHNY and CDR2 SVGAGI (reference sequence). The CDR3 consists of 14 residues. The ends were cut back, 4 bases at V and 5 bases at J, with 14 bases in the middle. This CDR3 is CASSSPRGLETQYF. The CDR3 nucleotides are TGTGCCAGCAGTTCCCCCCGGGGGTTGGAGACCCAGTACTTC.

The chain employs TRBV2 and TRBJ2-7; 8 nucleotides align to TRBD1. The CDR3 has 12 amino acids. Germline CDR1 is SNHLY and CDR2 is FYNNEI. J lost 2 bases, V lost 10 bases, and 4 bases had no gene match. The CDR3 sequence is CANGQGTYEQYF. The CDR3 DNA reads TGTGCCAACGGACAGGGCACCTACGAGCAGTACTTC.

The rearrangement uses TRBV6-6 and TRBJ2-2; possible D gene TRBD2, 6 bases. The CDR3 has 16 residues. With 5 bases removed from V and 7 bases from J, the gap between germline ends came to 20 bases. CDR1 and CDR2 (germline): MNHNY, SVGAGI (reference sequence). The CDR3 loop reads CASSTAGAFSGGELFF. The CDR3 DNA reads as TGTGCCAGCAGTACGGCCGGGGCTTTTAGCGGCGGGGAGCTGTTTTTT.

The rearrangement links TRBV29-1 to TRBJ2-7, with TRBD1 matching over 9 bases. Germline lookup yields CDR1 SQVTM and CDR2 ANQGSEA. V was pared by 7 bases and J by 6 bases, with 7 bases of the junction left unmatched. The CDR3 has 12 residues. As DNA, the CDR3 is TGCAGCGCAGAGGGACAGGGAACCGAGCAGTACTTC. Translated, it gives CSAEGQGTEQYF.

In DNA form, the CDR3 reads TGTGCCAGCAGTCCAGGGGGGGCGGACTATGGCTACACCTTC. It specifies CASSPGGADYGYTF. The chain recombines TRBV27 with TRBJ1-2, with 7 nucleotides matching TRBD1. CDR3 length: 14 amino acids. The germline V gene has CDR1 MNHEY and CDR2 SMNVEV (reference sequence). The J segment lost 3 bases and the V segment lost 5 bases, leaving 6 bases of the junction unmatched.